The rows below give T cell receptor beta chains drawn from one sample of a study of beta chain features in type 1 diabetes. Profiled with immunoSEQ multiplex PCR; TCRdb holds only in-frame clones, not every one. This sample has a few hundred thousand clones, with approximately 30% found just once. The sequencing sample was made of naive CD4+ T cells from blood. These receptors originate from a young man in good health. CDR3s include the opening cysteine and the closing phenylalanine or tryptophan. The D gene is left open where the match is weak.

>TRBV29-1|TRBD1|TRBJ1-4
CSVATGTGGEKLFF
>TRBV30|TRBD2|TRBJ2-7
CAWLAGGSSYEQYF
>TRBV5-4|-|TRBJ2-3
CASSSPRNTQYF
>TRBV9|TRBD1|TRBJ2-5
CASSEPGTGAAQYF
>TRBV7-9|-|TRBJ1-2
CASSLVGNYGYTF
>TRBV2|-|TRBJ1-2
CASSEGGHGYGYTF
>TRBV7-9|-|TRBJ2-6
CASILLSAGANVLTF
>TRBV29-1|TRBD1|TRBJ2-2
CSAQTDRVTGELFF
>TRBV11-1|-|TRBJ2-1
CASSRAGQYYNEQFF
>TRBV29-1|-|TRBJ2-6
CSVDPGANVLTF
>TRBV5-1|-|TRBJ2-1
CASSLQGAGHNEQFF
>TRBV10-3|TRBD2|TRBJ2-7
CAISPAGVSIYEQYF
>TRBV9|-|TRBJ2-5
CASSLGVAEGGQETQYF
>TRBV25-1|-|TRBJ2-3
CASSDSSYTDTQYF
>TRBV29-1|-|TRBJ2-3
CSVDKILVPDTQYF
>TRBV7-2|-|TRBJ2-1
CASTSRGASATYNEQFF
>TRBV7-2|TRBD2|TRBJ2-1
CASSLASLAGYTEQFF
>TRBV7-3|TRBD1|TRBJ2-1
CASSSPFGQGEYNEQFF
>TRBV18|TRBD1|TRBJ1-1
CASSPSTGGLEAFF
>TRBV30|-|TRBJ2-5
CAWSQSNGETQYF